This entry concerns a single T cell receptor beta chain. Looked up from germline, CDR1 is LGHNA and CDR2 is YSLEER. This CDR3 region has 22 residues. The J segment lost 2 bases and the V segment lost 5 bases, leaving 15 bases of the junction unmatched. These data belong to a study of blood T cell repertoires in COVID-19. Here immunoSEQ multiplex PCR was the method, and the copy in TCRdb shows in-frame clones only, minus some. This table has 300,000 to 400,000 clones, about 87% appearing once. This clonotype was obtained from a man aged 25-40 years with COVID-19, enrolled during active disease. The source material was peripheral blood. The chain links TRBV4-3 to TRBJ2-6; 16 nucleotides align to TRBD2. The CDR3 spells CASSSRPGTSGRAVPGANVLTF. CDR3 nucleotides: TGCGCCAGCAGCTCCCGGCCCGGGACTAGCGGGAGGGCTGTTCCTGGGGCCAACGTCCTGACTTTC.